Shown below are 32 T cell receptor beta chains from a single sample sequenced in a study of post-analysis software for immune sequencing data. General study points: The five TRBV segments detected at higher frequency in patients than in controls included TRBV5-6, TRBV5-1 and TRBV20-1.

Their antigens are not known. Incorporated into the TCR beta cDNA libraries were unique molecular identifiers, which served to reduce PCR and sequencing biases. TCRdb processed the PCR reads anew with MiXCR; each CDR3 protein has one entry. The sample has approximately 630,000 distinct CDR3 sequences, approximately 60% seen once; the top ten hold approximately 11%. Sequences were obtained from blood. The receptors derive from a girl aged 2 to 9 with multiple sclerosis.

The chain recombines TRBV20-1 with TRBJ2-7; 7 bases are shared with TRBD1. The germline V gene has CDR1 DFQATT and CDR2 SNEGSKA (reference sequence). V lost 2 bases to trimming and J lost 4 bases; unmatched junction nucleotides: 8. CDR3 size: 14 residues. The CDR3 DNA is TGCAGTGCTAGAAAGGGACAGAGAATTTACGAGCAGTACTTC. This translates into CSARKGQRIYEQYF.

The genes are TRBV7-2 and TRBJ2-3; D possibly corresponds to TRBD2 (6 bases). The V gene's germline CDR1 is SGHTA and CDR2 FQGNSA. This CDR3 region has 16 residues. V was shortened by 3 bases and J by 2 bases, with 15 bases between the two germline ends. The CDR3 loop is CASSFPRTTNTDTQYF. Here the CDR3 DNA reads TGTGCCAGCAGCTTCCCTCGGACTACGAACACAGATACGCAGTATTTT.

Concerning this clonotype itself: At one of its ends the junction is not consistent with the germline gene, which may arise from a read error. The CDR3 sequence: CASNLAVNEDRGRTF. Here the CDR3 DNA reads TGTGCCAGCAACTTAGCGGTGAATGAGGACAGGGGGCGCACCTTC. The V and J genes are TRBV7-2 and TRBJ1-2, with 11 bases identical to TRBD1. Germline loops: CDR1 SGHTA, CDR2 FQGNSA. The CDR3 contains 15 residues.

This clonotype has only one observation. CDR3 nucleotide sequence: TGTGCCAGCAGCCTTGGGACTCGCACAGATACGCAGTATTTT. This sequence encodes CASSLGTRTDTQYF. The chain recombines TRBV12-3 or TRBV12-4 with TRBJ2-3; a weak D match, TRBD2 (6 bases). The CDR3 totals 14 residues. Trimming shortened V by 6 bases and J by 1 base, and 11 bases separated the two germline ends.

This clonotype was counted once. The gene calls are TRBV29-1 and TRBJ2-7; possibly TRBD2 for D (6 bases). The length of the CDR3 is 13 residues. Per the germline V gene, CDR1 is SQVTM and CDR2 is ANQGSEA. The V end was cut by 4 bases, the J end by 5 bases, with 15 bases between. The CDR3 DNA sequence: TGCAGCGTTGGAGGAGGGGCCCTAGACGAGCAGTACTTC. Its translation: CSVGGGALDEQYF.

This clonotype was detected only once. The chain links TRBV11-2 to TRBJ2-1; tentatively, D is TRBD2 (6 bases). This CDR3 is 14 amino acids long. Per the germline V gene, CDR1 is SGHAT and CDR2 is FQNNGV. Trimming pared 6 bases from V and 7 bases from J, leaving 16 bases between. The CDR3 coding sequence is TGTGCCAGCAGGCGCGGAGGGGAAGTGAATGAGCAGTTCTTC. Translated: CASRRGGEVNEQFF.

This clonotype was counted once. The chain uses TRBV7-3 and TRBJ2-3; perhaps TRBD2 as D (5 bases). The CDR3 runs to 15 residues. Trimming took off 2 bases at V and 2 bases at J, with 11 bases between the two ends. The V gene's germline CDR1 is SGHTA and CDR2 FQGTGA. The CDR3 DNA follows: TGTGCCAGCAGCTTACAAGCGGACCTCACAGATACGCAGTATTTT. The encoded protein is CASSLQADLTDTQYF.

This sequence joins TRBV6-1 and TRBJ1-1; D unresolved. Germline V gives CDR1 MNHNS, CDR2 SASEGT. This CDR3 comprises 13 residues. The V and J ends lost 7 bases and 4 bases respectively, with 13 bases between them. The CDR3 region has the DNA TGTGCCAGCAAAACGAGGGCGGGCACTGAAGCTTTCTTT. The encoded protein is CASKTRAGTEAFF.

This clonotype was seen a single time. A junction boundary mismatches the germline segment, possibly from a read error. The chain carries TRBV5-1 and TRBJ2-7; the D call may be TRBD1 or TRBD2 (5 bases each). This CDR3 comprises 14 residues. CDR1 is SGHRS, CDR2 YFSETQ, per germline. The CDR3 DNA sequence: TGCACCAGCAGCTTGGGGGACCGCGTGTACGAGCAGTACTTC. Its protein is CTSSLGDRVYEQYF.

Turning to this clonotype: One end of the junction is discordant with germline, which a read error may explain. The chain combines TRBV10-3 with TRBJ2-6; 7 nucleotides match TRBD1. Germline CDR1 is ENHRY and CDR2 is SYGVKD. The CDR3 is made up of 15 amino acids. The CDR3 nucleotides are TGTGCCATCAGTGCGAGGGGGCCCGGGGCCAATGTCCTGACTTTC. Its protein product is CAISARGPGANVLTF.

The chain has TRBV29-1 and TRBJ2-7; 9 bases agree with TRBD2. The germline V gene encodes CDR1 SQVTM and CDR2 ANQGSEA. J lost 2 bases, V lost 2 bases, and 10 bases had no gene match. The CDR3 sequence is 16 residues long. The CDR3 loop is CSVELAGLSTPYEQYF. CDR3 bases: TGCAGCGTTGAACTAGCGGGGTTATCCACCCCCTACGAGCAGTACTTC.

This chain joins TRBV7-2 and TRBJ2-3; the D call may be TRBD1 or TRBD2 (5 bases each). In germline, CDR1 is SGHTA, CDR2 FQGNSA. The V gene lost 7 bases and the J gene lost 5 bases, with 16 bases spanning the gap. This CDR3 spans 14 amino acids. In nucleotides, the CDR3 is TGTGCCAGCAAAAGGGACCCGCCCGTAGATACGCAGTATTTT. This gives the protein CASKRDPPVDTQYF.

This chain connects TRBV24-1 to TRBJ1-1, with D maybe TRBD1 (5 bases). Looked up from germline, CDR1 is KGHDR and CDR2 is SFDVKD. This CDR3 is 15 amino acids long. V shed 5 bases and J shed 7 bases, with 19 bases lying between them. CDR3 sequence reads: CATSACPGTLYEAFF. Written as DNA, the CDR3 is TGTGCCACCAGTGCGTGCCCCGGGACCCTCTATGAAGCTTTCTTT.

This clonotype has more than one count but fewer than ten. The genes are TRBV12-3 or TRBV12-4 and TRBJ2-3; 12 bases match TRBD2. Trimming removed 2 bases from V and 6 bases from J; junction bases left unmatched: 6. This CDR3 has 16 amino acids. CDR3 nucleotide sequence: TGTGCCAGCAGTTTAAGGGCTAGCGGGAGGGCGGATACGCAGTATTTT. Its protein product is CASSLRASGRADTQYF.

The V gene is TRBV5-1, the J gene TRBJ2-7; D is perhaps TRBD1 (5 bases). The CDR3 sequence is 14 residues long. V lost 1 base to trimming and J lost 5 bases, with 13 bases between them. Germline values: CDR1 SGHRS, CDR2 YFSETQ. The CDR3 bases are TGCGCCAGCAGCTTGCGGCAGGGCCCCAACGAGCAGTACTTC. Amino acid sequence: CASSLRQGPNEQYF.

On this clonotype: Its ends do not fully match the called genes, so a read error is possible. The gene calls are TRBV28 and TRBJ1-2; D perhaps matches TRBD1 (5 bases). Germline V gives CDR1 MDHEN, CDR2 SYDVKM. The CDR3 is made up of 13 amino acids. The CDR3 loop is CASSLWGEYGYTF. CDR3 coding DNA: TGTGCTAGCAGTTTATGGGGGGAGTATGGCTACACCTTC.

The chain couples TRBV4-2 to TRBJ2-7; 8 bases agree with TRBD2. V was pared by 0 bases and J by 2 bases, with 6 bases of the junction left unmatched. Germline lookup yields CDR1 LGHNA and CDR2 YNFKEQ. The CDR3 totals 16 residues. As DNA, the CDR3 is TGTGCCAGCAGCCAAGACCCCAGCGGGAGCACCTACGAGCAGTACTTC. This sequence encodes CASSQDPSGSTYEQYF.

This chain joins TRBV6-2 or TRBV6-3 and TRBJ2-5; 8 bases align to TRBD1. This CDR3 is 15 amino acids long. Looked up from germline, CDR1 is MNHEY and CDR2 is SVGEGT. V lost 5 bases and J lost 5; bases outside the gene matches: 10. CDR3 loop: CASSRPGGAMETQYF. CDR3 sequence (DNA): TGTGCCAGCAGTCGTCCAGGGGGCGCGATGGAGACCCAGTACTTC.

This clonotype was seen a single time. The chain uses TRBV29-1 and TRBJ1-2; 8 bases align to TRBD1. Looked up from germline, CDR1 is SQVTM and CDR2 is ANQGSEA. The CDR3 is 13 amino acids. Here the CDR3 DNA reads TGCGCAGAAGCGACAGGGGCGGACTATGGCTACACCTTC. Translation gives CAEATGADYGYTF. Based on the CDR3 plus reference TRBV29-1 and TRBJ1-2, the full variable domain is SAVISQKPSRDICQRGTSLTIQCQVDSQVTMMFWYRQQPGQSLTLIATANQGSEATYESGFVIDKFPISRPNLTFSTLTVSNMSPEDSSIYLCAEATGADYGYTFGSGTRLTVV.

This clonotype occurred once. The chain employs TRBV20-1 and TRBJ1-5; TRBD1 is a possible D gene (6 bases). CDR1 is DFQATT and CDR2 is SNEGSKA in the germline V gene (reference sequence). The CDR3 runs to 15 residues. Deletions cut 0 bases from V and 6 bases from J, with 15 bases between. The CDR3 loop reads CSARESGAVSQPQHF. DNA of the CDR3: TGCAGTGCTAGAGAGTCGGGGGCGGTGAGTCAGCCCCAGCATTTT.

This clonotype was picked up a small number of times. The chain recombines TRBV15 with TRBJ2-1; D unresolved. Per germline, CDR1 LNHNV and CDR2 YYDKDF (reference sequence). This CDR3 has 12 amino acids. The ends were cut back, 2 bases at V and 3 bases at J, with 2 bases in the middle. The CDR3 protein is CATSRFYNEQFF. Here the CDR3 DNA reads TGTGCCACCAGCAGATTCTACAATGAGCAGTTCTTC.

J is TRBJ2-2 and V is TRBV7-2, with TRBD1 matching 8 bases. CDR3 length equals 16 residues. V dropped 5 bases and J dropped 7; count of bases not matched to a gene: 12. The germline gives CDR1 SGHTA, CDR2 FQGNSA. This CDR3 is CASSPPAGGFVGELFF. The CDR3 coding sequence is TGTGCCAGCAGCCCCCCGGCAGGGGGCTTTGTCGGGGAGCTGTTTTTT. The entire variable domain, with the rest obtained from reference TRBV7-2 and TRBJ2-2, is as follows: GAGVSQSPSNKVTEKGKDVELRCDPISGHTALYWYRQSLGQGLEFLIYFQGNSAPDKSGLPSDRFSAERTGGSVSTLTIQRTQQEDSAVYLCASSPPAGGFVGELFFGEGSRLTVL.

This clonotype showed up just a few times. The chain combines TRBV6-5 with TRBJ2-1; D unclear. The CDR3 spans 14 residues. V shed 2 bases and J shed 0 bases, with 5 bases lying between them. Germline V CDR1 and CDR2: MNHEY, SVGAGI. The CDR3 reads CASSYALSYNEQFF. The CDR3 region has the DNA TGTGCCAGCAGTTACGCCCTCTCCTACAATGAGCAGTTCTTC.

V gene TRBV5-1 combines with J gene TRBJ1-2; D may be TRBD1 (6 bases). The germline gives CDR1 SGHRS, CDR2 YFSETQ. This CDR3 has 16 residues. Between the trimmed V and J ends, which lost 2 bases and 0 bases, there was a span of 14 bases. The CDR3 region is CASSFGGRSANYGYTF. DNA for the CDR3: TGCGCCAGCAGCTTCGGGGGGCGCTCCGCTAACTATGGCTACACCTTC.

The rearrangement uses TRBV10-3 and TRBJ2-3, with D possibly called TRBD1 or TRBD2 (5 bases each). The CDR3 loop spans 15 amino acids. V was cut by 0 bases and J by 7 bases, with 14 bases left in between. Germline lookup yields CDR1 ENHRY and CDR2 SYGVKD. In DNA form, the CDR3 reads TGTGCCATCAGTGAGTCTGGGGGTCGGCCCAATACGCAGTATTTT. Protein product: CAISESGGRPNTQYF.

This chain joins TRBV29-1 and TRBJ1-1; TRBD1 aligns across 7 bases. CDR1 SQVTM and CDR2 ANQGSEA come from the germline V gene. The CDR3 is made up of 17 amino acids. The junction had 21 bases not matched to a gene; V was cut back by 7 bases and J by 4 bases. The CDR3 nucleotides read TGCAGCGCCCGAGGTGGGACAGTGAGAGGTCGGGGCACTGAAGCTTTCTTT. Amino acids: CSARGGTVRGRGTEAFF.

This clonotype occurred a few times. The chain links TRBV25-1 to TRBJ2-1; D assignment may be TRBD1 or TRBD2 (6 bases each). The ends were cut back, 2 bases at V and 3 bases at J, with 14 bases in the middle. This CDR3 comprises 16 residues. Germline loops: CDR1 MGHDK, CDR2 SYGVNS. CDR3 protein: CASSEDRGDGYNEQFF. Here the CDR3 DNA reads TGTGCCAGCAGTGAAGATAGGGGGGATGGCTACAATGAGCAGTTCTTC.

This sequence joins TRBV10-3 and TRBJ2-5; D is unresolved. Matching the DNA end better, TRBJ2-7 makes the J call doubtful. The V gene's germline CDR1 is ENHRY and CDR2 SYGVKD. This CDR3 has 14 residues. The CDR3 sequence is CAISDPDIRYEQYF. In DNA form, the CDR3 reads TGTGCCATCAGTGACCCCGACATTCGCTACGAGCAGTACTTC.

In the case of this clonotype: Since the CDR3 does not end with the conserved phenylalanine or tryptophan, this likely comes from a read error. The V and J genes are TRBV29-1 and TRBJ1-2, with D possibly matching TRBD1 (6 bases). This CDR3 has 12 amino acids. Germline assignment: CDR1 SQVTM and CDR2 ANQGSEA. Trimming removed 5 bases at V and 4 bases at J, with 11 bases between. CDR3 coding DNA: TGCAGCGTTCTACAGGGTAGCTATGGCTACACCTGC. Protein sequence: CSVLQGSYGYTC.

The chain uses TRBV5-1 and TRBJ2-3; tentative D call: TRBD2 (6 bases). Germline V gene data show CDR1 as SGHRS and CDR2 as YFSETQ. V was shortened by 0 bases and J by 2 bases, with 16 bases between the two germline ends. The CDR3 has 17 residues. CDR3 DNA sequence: TGCGCCAGCAGCTTGGTAGCGGAACTATTAACCACAGATACGCAGTATTTT. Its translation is CASSLVAELLTTDTQYF.

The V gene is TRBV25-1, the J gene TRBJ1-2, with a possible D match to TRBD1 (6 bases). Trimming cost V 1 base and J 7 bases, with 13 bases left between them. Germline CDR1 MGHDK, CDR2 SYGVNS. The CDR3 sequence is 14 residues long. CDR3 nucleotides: TGTGCCAGCAGTGAATTGGGGGCTAACGTTGGCTACACCTTC. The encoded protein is CASSELGANVGYTF.

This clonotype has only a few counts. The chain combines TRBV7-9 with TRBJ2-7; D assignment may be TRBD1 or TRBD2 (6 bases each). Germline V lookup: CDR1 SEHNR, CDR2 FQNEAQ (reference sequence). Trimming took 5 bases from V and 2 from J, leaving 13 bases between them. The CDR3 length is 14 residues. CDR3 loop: CASSGGRYPYEQYF. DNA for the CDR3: TGTGCCAGCAGCGGGGGGCGTTACCCCTACGAGCAGTACTTC.